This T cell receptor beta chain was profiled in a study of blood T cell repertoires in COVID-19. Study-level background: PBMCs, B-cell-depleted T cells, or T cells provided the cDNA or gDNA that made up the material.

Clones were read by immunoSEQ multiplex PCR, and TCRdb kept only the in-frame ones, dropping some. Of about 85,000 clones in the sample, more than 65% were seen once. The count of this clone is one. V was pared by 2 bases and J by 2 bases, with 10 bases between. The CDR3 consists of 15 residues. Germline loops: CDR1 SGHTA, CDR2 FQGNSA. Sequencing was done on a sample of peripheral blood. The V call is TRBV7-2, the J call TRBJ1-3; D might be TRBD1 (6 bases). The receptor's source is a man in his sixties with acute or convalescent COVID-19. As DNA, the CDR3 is TGTGCCAGCAGCTTAACGGGGGGCCCTGGAAACACCATATATTTT. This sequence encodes CASSLTGGPGNTIYF.